This TCR beta chain was identified during a study of T cells after posttransplantation cyclophosphamide (dated by TCRdb to about 2016). Study-wide context: Using TRB sequencing, the study followed how the T cell repertoire reconstituted after myeloablative bone marrow transplantation in which posttransplantation cyclophosphamide served as GVHD prophylaxis. Antigen receptor sequencing covered samples from 35 PTCy-treated patients and some 15 of their related bone marrow donors. Blood from every one of the roughly 30 PTCy patients who had 1-year posttransplant specimens underwent TRB sequencing. In 3 patients, TRB sequencing was also performed on up to 3 more blood samples taken 2 to 5.2 years after transplant, and in 4 patients, pretransplant blood was also TRB-sequenced. Because TRA and TRB clonality were tightly correlated in fewer than 10 samples, subsequent TCR analyses were focused on TRB only. Public TRB sequences were queried against a database of over 3,600 sequences associated with responses to pathogens, tumor antigens, self-antigens and alloantigens.

Results and caveats for the whole study, not just this receptor: At 1-2 months, donor-recipient similarity was low but rose over the first year, and the later blood repertoires were often dominated by donor CD8+ memory clones. Across under 50 patients, recipient CMV seropositivity and CMV reactivation were highly associated with TRB clonality; PTCy diversity was similar to CNI/methotrexate controls. The TRB repertoires of T cells infiltrating skin or GI tract showed only limited overlap with the TRB repertoires of T cells in blood.

This sample's treatment or condition label indicates: high-dose cyclophosphamide on days +3 and +4 as single-agent GVHD prophylaxis. Busulfan and fludarabine conditioning, a related or unrelated marrow graft, and cyclophosphamide on days +3 and +4 were given to PTCy patients. PTCy-treated patients came from a prospective multi-institutional clinical trial. Mononuclear cells from peripheral blood and bone marrow were separated by Ficoll-Hypaque density centrifugation and then cryopreserved. Sorting of CD4+ and CD8+ T cells, including naive and memory subsets, was performed by FACS on a FACSAria II. This clone has only a few counts. What this receptor recognizes is not known. A read error may produce the germline difference seen at one junction end. The germline V gene encodes CDR1 SGHTS and CDR2 YDEGEE. From its cysteine to its phenylalanine, the CDR3 spans 16 amino acids. Only CDR3 DNA remains: 48 bases, in frame from the first base.

Genomic DNA was used for TRB sequencing, which was performed with the immunoSEQ assay at survey resolution or with the hsTCRB kit. Turning to the authors' computational methods: The immunoSEQ software handled initial read processing, and the LymphoSeq R package was used for repertoire analyses. Clonality was computed as 1 minus normalized Shannon entropy, and a Gini coefficient was also calculated for each TRB dataset. To infer phenotypes in unsorted samples, TRB sequences from sorted subsets of the recipient or donor were mapped onto unsorted samples from the same recipient. The table comes from immuneACCESS by way of TCRdb, which keeps in-frame sequences with V and J called. Part of the clones is missing from these tables; in studies checked, under half for an unresolved V gene and the rest for unknown reasons. Clonal size and the V and J genes are those of that table, whereas D and trimming came from the DNA. Counted in this sample were approximately 1,000 clones; roughly 60% of them appeared once. 60% to 70% of the sample is held by the ten biggest clonotypes.

The source was CD8+ T cells sorted from blood, collected after allogeneic stem cell transplant with posttransplant cyclophosphamide. This sequence originates from a male patient aged 45-60 years who received an allogeneic stem cell transplant from an unrelated donor, was CMV-positive, and had acute GVHD only. Some T cells may have been brought in with the graft after a transplant. The chain joins TRBV5-8 to TRBJ2-1; confidence is insufficient to name the D gene. CDR3 loop: CASSQEAQSSYNEQFF. The nucleotide sequence is given as TGCGCCAGCAGCCAAGAAGCACAGAGCTCCTACAATGAGCAGTTCTTC.